The 15 T cell receptor beta chains below come from one sample, sequenced in a study of sequential checkpoint blockade in melanoma. The table came from immunoSEQ multiplex PCR; TCRdb's copy has only in-frame clones and leaves some out. The table shows roughly 10,000 clones, with about 29% occurring only once. Treatment specified: randomized to nivolumab then ipilimumab (arm A) or the reverse (arm B). The material was tumor tissue (inferred from file names), obtained from a patient given nivolumab and ipilimumab in sequence. The source of these receptors is a human donor with melanoma.

This clone was found once. The DNA of the CDR3 is TGCAGCGCCAGAGACAGGGAGGGTCAGCCCCAGCATTTT. This gives the protein CSARDREGQPQHF. The J gene is TRBJ1-5, the V gene TRBV29-1; 7 bases align to TRBD1. The CDR3 covers 13 residues. The J segment lost 6 bases and the V segment lost 7 bases, leaving 9 bases of the junction unmatched. Per germline, CDR1 SQVTM and CDR2 ANQGSEA.

The table lists this clone with a few counts. This chain connects TRBV9 to TRBJ1-2; D might be TRBD1 (5 bases). The ends were cut back, 9 bases at V and 7 bases at J, with 16 bases in the middle. The CDR3 extends over 12 amino acids. From germline, CDR1 is SGDLS and CDR2 YYNGEE. This CDR3 is CATTPTVFGYTF. The CDR3 DNA sequence: TGTGCCACCACCCCGACAGTTTTTGGCTACACCTTC.

Only a few counts were recorded for this clone. The chain recombines TRBV11-3 with TRBJ2-3; TRBD2 matches 9 bases. Trimming at V came to 1 base and at J to 3 bases, leaving 8 bases not matched to a gene. This CDR3 region has 17 residues. The germline V gene has CDR1 SGHNT and CDR2 YENEEA. The CDR3 loop reads CASSLVGGGEGTDTQYF. Written as DNA, the CDR3 is TGTGCCAGCAGCTTAGTTGGCGGGGGGGAGGGGACAGATACGCAGTATTTT.

This clone was counted between two and nine times. V and J are TRBV11-3 and TRBJ2-1, with TRBD1 identical over 7 bases. This CDR3 spans 15 amino acids. The germline V gene has CDR1 SGHNT and CDR2 YENEEA. V shed 1 base and J 8 bases; nucleotides not matched to a gene: 8. CDR3 coding DNA: TGTGCCAGCAGCTTAGTAGGGGGCCGCTCGGATGAGCAGTTCTTC. It encodes CASSLVGGRSDEQFF.

The chain recombines TRBV18 with TRBJ2-1; 9 bases fit TRBD2. V lost 2 bases, J lost 6 bases, and 8 bases stayed unmatched. Germline V gene lookup returns CDR1 KGHSH and CDR2 LQKENI. This CDR3 spans 16 amino acids. The CDR3 region has the DNA TGTGCCAGCTCACCAACTTTGGCGGGGGGGCTCAATGAGCAGTTCTTC. Translated, it gives CASSPTLAGGLNEQFF. The full variable domain, its missing parts supplied by reference TRBV18 and TRBJ2-1, is NAGVMQNPRHLVRRRGQEARLRCSPMKGHSHVYWYRQLPEEGLKFMVYLQKENIIDESGMPKERFSAEFPKEGPSILRIQQVVRGDSAAYFCASSPTLAGGLNEQFFGPGTRLTVL.

This CDR3 reads CASSYSVHGELFF. The CDR3 DNA follows: TGTGCCAGCAGTTACAGTGTTCACGGGGAGCTGTTTTTT. The chain links TRBV6-8 to TRBJ2-2; no firm D call. The CDR3 extends over 13 amino acids. V shed 2 bases and J shed 7 bases, with 8 bases lying between them. The V gene's germline CDR1 is MNHGY and CDR2 SAAAGT.

This chain uses TRBV9 with TRBJ1-2; 8 bases are a match to TRBD1. This CDR3 is 16 amino acids long. From germline, CDR1 is SGDLS and CDR2 YYNGEE. Germline trimming cut 5 bases from V and 5 bases from J; bases unmatched to any gene: 14. The CDR3 region is CASSESGQGFGYGYTF. The CDR3 coding sequence is TGTGCCAGCAGTGAATCCGGACAGGGCTTTGGGTATGGCTACACCTTC.

In this sample, this clone turned up a few times. V is TRBV11-3 and J is TRBJ1-5, with D possibly being TRBD1 (5 bases). The CDR3 consists of 17 residues. V lost 2 bases, J lost 4 bases, and 18 bases lay in between. The V gene's germline CDR1 is SGHNT and CDR2 YENEEA. The CDR3 sequence: CASSLLKLGRTNQPQHF. The CDR3 coding sequence is TGTGCCAGCAGCTTATTAAAACTGGGACGGACGAATCAGCCCCAGCATTTT.

The chain employs TRBV28 and TRBJ1-2; no clear D gene. The CDR3 contains 13 residues. Germline V gene data show CDR1 as MDHEN and CDR2 as SYDVKM. V lost 4 bases, J lost 0 bases, and 6 bases lay in between. This chain's CDR3 is CASSSTPNYGYTF. The DNA for the CDR3 is TGTGCCAGCAGTTCCACACCTAACTATGGCTACACCTTC.

This clone was counted many times. The chain is built from TRBV11-3 and TRBJ1-1, with a possible D match to TRBD1 (6 bases). Germline V gene lookup returns CDR1 SGHNT and CDR2 YENEEA. Trimming took off 5 bases at V and 5 bases at J, with 15 bases between the two ends. The CDR3 is made up of 14 amino acids. The CDR3 region is CASSASGASTEAFF. The CDR3 bases are TGTGCCAGCAGCGCCTCAGGGGCTTCGACTGAAGCTTTCTTT.

This clone was detected ten times or more. The V call is TRBV11-3, the J call TRBJ1-1; maybe TRBD1 (5 bases). Germline V CDR1 and CDR2: SGHNT, YENEEA. V dropped 3 bases and J dropped 0 bases, with 11 bases sitting between them. The CDR3 contains 15 residues. CDR3 in DNA: TGTGCCAGCAGCTTCGGGACGGGGATGAACACTGAAGCTTTCTTT. Its translation: CASSFGTGMNTEAFF.

This clone has just a few counts. The rearrangement joins TRBV11-3 to TRBJ2-2, with 10 bases lining up with TRBD1. The CDR3 loop spans 15 amino acids. J gave up 6 bases and V 6 bases, and 7 bases lay outside the gene matches. Germline CDR1 reads SGHNT; CDR2 reads YENEEA. The CDR3, as DNA: TGTGCCAGCAGGCAGACAGGGGGCCCTCCCGGGGAGCTGTTTTTT. Amino acid sequence: CASRQTGGPPGELFF.

This clone was counted only a few times. The V call is TRBV29-1, the J call TRBJ2-2; a weak D match, TRBD1 (7 bases). The CDR3 length is 13 residues. Deletions cut 5 bases from V and 5 bases from J, with 12 bases between. Germline V gene lookup returns CDR1 SQVTM and CDR2 ANQGSEA. The CDR3 spells CSVNQGGTGELFF. CDR3 coding DNA: TGCAGCGTTAATCAGGGGGGTACCGGGGAGCTGTTTTTT.

The chain recombines TRBV12-5 with TRBJ2-2; D is possibly TRBD1 (6 bases). CDR1 and CDR2 (germline): LGHNT, FRNRAP. The CDR3 runs 14 residues. CDR3 sequence: CASTPSTGSGELFF. The DNA of the CDR3 is TGTGCCAGCACCCCATCTACAGGGTCCGGGGAGCTGTTTTTT.

J is TRBJ2-1 and V is TRBV5-1, with D uncertain. CDR3 length: 15 residues. V was trimmed by 2 bases and J by 0 bases, leaving 9 bases between them. CDR1 is SGHRS, CDR2 YFSETQ, per germline. The CDR3 DNA follows: TGCGCCAGCAGCTTAGGCTGGACCTCCTACAATGAGCAGTTCTTC. Protein sequence: CASSLGWTSYNEQFF.